The rows below give T cell receptor beta chains drawn from one sample of a study of tumor-infiltrating lymphocytes in primary liver carcinoma. TCRdb re-called the multiplex PCR reads through MiXCR, storing one row per CDR3 protein. The sample has roughly 22,000 distinct CDR3 sequences; around 84% are singletons. Sample: liver tumor tissue from sampling region 2. The receptor source for this set is a woman aged 25 to 39 with primary liver carcinoma and hepatitis B virus infection. The CDR3 runs from the conserved cysteine through the conserved F or W. A D gene is named only where the DNA matches it firmly. Some rows have no size entry. The others give once, few or many, or a class for an expanded clone.

DNA | CDR3 | J | V | D | size
TGTGCCAGCAGCTTAGAGCCCTCCCCGTTTCAGCCTAAGCAATTT | CASSLEPSPFQPKQF | TRBJ1-5 | TRBV11-2 | NA | NA
TGTGTCGGCAGGGAAAGGAGTGCCCCCCTTTCACCCCACCACTTT | CVGRERSAPLSPHHF | TRBJ1-6 | TRBV6-5 | NA | NA
TGTGCCAGCAGCCAGCGGACAGGGTTCACCCGGGAGCTGTTTTTT | CASSQRTGFTRELFF | TRBJ2-2 | TRBV6-5 | TRBD1 | NA
TGTGCCAGTAGTCAAGTATTTTTCGGACAGGAGCCGACAAAGAACACCGGGGAGCTGTTATTT | CASSQVFFGQEPTKNTGELLF | TRBJ2-2 | TRBV4-2 | TRBD1 | NA
TGTGCCAGCAGCAATGGGGTGAACAAAGACGGGTCTTGGTACGAGCATTACTTC | CASSNGVNKDGSWYEHYF | TRBJ2-7 | TRBV28 | NA | few
TGTGACAGTAAAAGCGGGGGAGATACACAGTATTTT | CDSKSGGDTQYF | TRBJ2-3 | TRBV5-4 | TRBD2 | NA
TGTACCAGTGGGGGGACTAGCGGCGACAATGAGCAGTTCTTC | CTSGGTSGDNEQFF | TRBJ2-1 | TRBV28 | TRBD2 | NA
TGTGCCAGCAGCTACAGATTGGAGCAGTACTTC | CASSYRLEQYF | TRBJ2-7 | TRBV28 | NA | once
TGTGCCAGCAGTTCAGGAAGCGGGAGGGCACATATGCAGTATTTT | CASSSGSGRAHMQYF | TRBJ2-3 | TRBV11-2 | TRBD2 | NA
TGTGCCAGGCGTATTCAAAGTGGCCTCGGGAGCGATGCCTACACCGGGGAGCTGTTTTTT | CARRIQSGLGSDAYTGELFF | TRBJ2-2 | TRBV6-5 | NA | NA
TGCGCCAGCAGCTCAGACAGTGTTGGACAAGAGACTCAGTACTTC | CASSSDSVGQETQYF | TRBJ2-5 | TRBV5-1 | NA | NA
TGTTCCAGCAGCCAAGTATTTTTCGGACAGGAGCCTACAAAGAACGCCGGGGAGCTGTTTTTT | CSSSQVFFGQEPTKNAGELFF | TRBJ2-2 | TRBV4-2 | TRBD1 | NA
TGTGCCAGCCGTGGGTGGGATACGAACACCTGGGAGCTGTTTTTT | CASRGWDTNTWELFF | TRBJ2-2 | TRBV12-3/TRBV12-4 | NA | once
TGTGCCGGCAGTACCGACAGGCTGCTGACCCAGTACTTC | CAGSTDRLLTQYF | TRBJ2-5 | TRBV6-5 | NA | NA
TGTGCCAGCAGTTTTAGCGGGAGATCAGAGATTCAGTATTTC | CASSFSGRSEIQYF | TRBJ2-5 | TRBV6-1 | TRBD2 | NA
TGTGTCAGTAGTTACTACCCCCCCCCTGGGGACATTGAGTACTTC | CVSSYYPPPGDIEYF | TRBJ2-4 | TRBV6-5 | NA | NA
TGCAGCGTTCCAAGACTGGCTGCCCTAGCGGGAGGTGGTAAGGAGCAGTTCTTC | CSVPRLAALAGGGKEQFF | TRBJ2-1 | TRBV29-1 | TRBD2 | NA
TGTGCCAGCAGTAACCCTGTGGCTAGCGGGAGTCGTACAGATACGCAGTATTTT | CASSNPVASGSRTDTQYF | TRBJ2-3 | TRBV5-4 | TRBD2 | NA
TGTGCCAGCAGTTCGCTGACTAGCGGAGGAGAGACCCAGTACTTC | CASSSLTSGGETQYF | TRBJ2-5 | TRBV28 | TRBD2 | many